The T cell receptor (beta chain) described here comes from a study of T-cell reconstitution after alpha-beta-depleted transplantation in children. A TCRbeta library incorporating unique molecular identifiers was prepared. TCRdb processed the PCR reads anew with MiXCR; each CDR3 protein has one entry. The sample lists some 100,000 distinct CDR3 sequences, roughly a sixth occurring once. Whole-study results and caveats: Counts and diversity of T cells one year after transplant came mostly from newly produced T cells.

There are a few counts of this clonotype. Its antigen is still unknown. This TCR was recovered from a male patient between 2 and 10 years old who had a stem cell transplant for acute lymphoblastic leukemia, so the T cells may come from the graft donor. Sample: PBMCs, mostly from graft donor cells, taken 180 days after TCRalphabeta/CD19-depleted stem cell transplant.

This chain's CDR3 is CASSPSLAGGNEQFF. Here the CDR3 DNA reads TGTGCCAGCAGTCCCAGCTTAGCAGGGGGGAATGAGCAGTTCTTC. V gene TRBV12-3 or TRBV12-4 combines with J gene TRBJ2-1; D is possibly TRBD1 (7 bases). Trimming stripped 5 bases from V and 7 bases from J, with 18 bases between. CDR3 length: 15 residues.